The TCR beta chain described here comes from a study of shared clonotypes between healthy human individuals. Using immunoSEQ multiplex PCR, the repertoire was profiled, and TCRdb retains in-frame clones only, with some absent. Among 2 million to 2.5 million clones, about nine tenths were seen once, and the ten largest hold around 0.35%. The sample comprised naive CD4+ T cells from PBMCs. The subset is: CD45RA+ positively selected. This receptor was obtained from a man aged 18 to 29 in good health. Some clones in this sample may be carry-over from other donors' samples.

CDR3 loop: CASSPTGDGNEKLFF. CDR3 sequence (DNA): TGTGCCAGCAGCCCCACAGGGGACGGGAATGAAAAACTGTTTTTT. This chain uses TRBV7-9 with TRBJ1-4, with TRBD1 matching over 7 bases. V dropped 5 bases and J dropped 5; count of bases not matched to a gene: 8. Germline assignment: CDR1 SEHNR and CDR2 FQNEAQ (reference sequence). CDR3 length: 15 amino acids.